The clone carrying this T cell receptor beta chain has only a few counts. The junction had 6 bases not matched to a gene; V was cut back by 1 base and J by 4 bases. The CDR3 is 15 residues long. Germline loops: CDR1 LNHDA, CDR2 SQIVND (reference sequence). Profiling relied on immunoSEQ multiplex PCR, and the TCRdb table lists in-frame clones only, not all of them. The table lists roughly 70,000 clones, approximately 91% of them singletons. This specimen comes from a study of T cell changes during pregnancy in multiple sclerosis. The receptor was isolated from a female donor with multiple sclerosis, enrolled in a pregnancy study. The chain is built from TRBV19 and TRBJ2-7; 8 nucleotides line up with TRBD1. This specimen consisted of peripheral blood, obtained in the first trimester of pregnancy. DNA of the CDR3: TGTGCCAGTAGTATAGGAAGGACAGGGATATACGAGCAGTACTTC. It translates to CASSIGRTGIYEQYF.